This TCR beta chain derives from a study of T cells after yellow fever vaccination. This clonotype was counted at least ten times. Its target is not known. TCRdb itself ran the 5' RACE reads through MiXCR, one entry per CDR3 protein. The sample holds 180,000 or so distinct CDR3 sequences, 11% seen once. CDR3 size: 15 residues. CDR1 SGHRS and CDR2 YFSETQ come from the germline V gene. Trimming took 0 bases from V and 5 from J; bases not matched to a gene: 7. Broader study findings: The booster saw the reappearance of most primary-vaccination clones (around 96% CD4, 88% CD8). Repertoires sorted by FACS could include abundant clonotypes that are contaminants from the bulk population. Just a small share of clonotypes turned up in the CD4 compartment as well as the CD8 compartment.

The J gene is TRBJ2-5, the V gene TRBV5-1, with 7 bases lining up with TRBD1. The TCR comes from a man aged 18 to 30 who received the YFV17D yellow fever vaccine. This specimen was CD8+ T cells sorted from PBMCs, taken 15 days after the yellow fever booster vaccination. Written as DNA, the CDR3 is TGCGCCAGCAGCTTGGAAGGGGGCCCCGGGGAGACCCAGTACTTC. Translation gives CASSLEGGPGETQYF.